A selection of T cell receptor beta chains follows, all from one sample in a study of shared clonotypes between healthy human individuals. Clones were read by immunoSEQ multiplex PCR, and TCRdb kept only the in-frame ones, dropping some. The sample includes 950,000 to 1,300,000 clones, about 75% of them seen just once. The sample consisted of memory CD4+ T cells sorted from blood. The receptors stem from a man younger than 35 in good health. Each CDR3 is given with its conserved first and last residue. Fields, in order: J gene, D gene, V gene, clone size, CDR3 DNA, CDR3 protein. The D gene is left open where the match is weak. Clone sizes are given selectively: once, few, many, or a class where the clone is expanded.

>TRBJ1-1|-|TRBV6-5|-
TGTGCCAGCAGTTACGCGGAAGGATTTAGGTCTTTCTTT
CASSYAEGFRSFF
>TRBJ2-7|-|TRBV6-1|-
TGTGCCAGCAGACCGGGAAACGAGCAGTACTTC
CASRPGNEQYF
>TRBJ1-5|-|TRBV7-8|-
TGTGCCAGCAGACTCCAGGGTGATCAGCCCCAGCATTTT
CASRLQGDQPQHF
>TRBJ2-7|TRBD1|TRBV5-1|-
TGCGCCAGCAGCGAAAAGGGGGCGCAGTACTTC
CASSEKGAQYF
>TRBJ2-5|-|TRBV7-7|once
TGTGCTAGCAGTAGGGGCTGGCAGCCCCAAGAGACCCAGTACTTC
CASSRGWQPQETQYF
>TRBJ2-1|-|TRBV11-3|-
TGTGCCAGCAGCTTAATGTTTACGGGTGGTGAGCAGTTCTTC
CASSLMFTGGEQFF
>TRBJ2-7|-|TRBV18|-
TGTGCCAGCTCACTTTCGAAGGACATCTCCTACGAGCAGTACTTC
CASSLSKDISYEQYF
>TRBJ1-1|-|TRBV13|-
TGTGCCAGCAGTCGACCCCAGGGCACTGAAGCTTTCTTT
CASSRPQGTEAFF
>TRBJ2-2|TRBD2|TRBV10-3|-
TGTGCCATCAGCCCAGGACTAGCGGGGGGGCAAACCGGGGAGCTGTTTTTT
CAISPGLAGGQTGELFF
>TRBJ1-2|-|TRBV14|many
TGTGCCAGCAGCCAAGATCACGGGGGATACTATGGCTACACCTTC
CASSQDHGGYYGYTF
>TRBJ2-1|TRBD1|TRBV5-1|-
TGCGCCAGCAGCTCGGGACAGATCTACAATGAGCAGTTCTTC
CASSSGQIYNEQFF
>TRBJ1-4|-|TRBV2|-
TGTGCCAGCAGTCGCCAGGGCGTCGCAACTAATGAAAAACTGTTTTTT
CASSRQGVATNEKLFF
>TRBJ2-7|-|TRBV5-6|-
TGTGCCAGCAGCTTCATGGACCCACCCCCCTACGAGCAGTACTTC
CASSFMDPPPYEQYF
>TRBJ2-7|TRBD2|TRBV5-1|-
TGCGCCAGCAGCTTGGCCCCTAGCGGGGACTACGAGCAGTACTTC
CASSLAPSGDYEQYF
>TRBJ1-2|-|TRBV29-1|-
TGCAGCGTTATAAAGACAGGCCTCGCGGGCTATGGCTACACCTTC
CSVIKTGLAGYGYTF
>TRBJ1-2|-|TRBV5-4|-
TGTGCCAGCAGCTTGGAGGGCCAGGGTGGCTACACCTTC
CASSLEGQGGYTF
>TRBJ2-1|TRBD2|TRBV15|-
TGTGCCACCAGCAGACTAGCGGGAGTTCTCAATGAGCAGTTCTTC
CATSRLAGVLNEQFF
>TRBJ1-1|TRBD1|TRBV29-1|-
TGCAGCGTTAATGGAGGGACAGGCGTGAACACTGAAGCTTTCTTT
CSVNGGTGVNTEAFF
>TRBJ1-2|-|TRBV5-1|-
TGCGCCAGCAGCGAGGGGGGTTACTATGGCTACACCTTC
CASSEGGYYGYTF
>TRBJ2-7|-|TRBV6-6|few
TGTGCCAGCAGTGCTATCTCCTACGAGCAGTACTTC
CASSAISYEQYF
>TRBJ2-3|TRBD2|TRBV29-1|-
TGCAGCGGGACTAGCGGGGGGAGCACAGATACGCAGTATTTT
CSGTSGGSTDTQYF
>TRBJ1-3|TRBD1|TRBV19|few
TGTGCCAGTAGTACGGGACAGGTCTCTGGAAACACCATATATTTT
CASSTGQVSGNTIYF
>TRBJ1-6|TRBD1|TRBV5-1|-
TGCGCCAGCAGCTTGGGTGGACAGGCGAGCTCCTATAATTCACCCCTCCACTTT
CASSLGGQASSYNSPLHF
>TRBJ1-3|-|TRBV4-1|few
TGCGCCAGCAGCCAAGAGTTCGGACAGTCTTGGGGAAACACCATATATTTT
CASSQEFGQSWGNTIYF
>TRBJ2-2|-|TRBV18|-
TGTGCCAGCTCCAGGACGGATACCGGGGAGCTGTTTTTT
CASSRTDTGELFF
>TRBJ2-5|TRBD1|TRBV5-1|-
TGCGCCAGCAGCTTGGCCAGCAGGGGGCGAGGGCAAGAGACCCAGTACTTC
CASSLASRGRGQETQYF
>TRBJ2-2|-|TRBV27|-
TGTGCCAGCAGTCCCCGACTGGCCGGGGAGCTGTTTTTT
CASSPRLAGELFF
>TRBJ2-3|-|TRBV2|-
TGTGCCAGCAGTGAACGGGGGCAAACAGATACGCAGTATTTT
CASSERGQTDTQYF
>TRBJ2-3|-|TRBV4-1|once
TGCGCCAGCAGCCAAGTGAAATCCACAGATACGCAGTATTTT
CASSQVKSTDTQYF
>TRBJ1-2|-|TRBV4-2|-
TGTGCCAGCAGCCAAGAAGAACAGGCTAACTATGGCTACACCTTC
CASSQEEQANYGYTF
>TRBJ2-2|-|TRBV7-2|once
TGTGCCAGCAGCTTTCCGATCAGGGGACCGACCACCGGGGAGCTGTTTTTT
CASSFPIRGPTTGELFF
>TRBJ1-3|-|TRBV9|-
TGTGCCAGCAGCGGGTCTGGAAACACCATATATTTT
CASSGSGNTIYF
>TRBJ2-7|-|TRBV7-2|-
TGTGCCAGCAGCACAACACCCTACGAGCAGTACTTC
CASSTTPYEQYF
>TRBJ1-6|-|TRBV7-2|-
TGTGCCAGCAGCTTAATAGGAGGAGTTTCCAATTCACCCCTCCACTTT
CASSLIGGVSNSPLHF
>TRBJ2-3|TRBD2|TRBV5-6|-
TGTGCCAGCAGCTTGGTTAGGACTAGTATCGATCCCACGCAGTATTTT
CASSLVRTSIDPTQYF
>TRBJ1-5|-|TRBV29-1|-
TGCAGCGTTGGGGAGGGCAGGACTCAGCCCCAGCATTTT
CSVGEGRTQPQHF
>TRBJ2-1|TRBD2|TRBV15|-
TGTGCCACCAGCGGAACTAGCGGGAGCTCCTACAATGAGCAGTTCTTC
CATSGTSGSSYNEQFF
>TRBJ2-3|-|TRBV6-1|once
TGTGCCAGCAATACAGGGCTCACAGATACGCAGTATTTT
CASNTGLTDTQYF
>TRBJ2-7|TRBD1|TRBV30|-
TGTGCCTGGGGAACAGGGGGAGGATCCTACGAGCAGTACTTC
CAWGTGGGSYEQYF
>TRBJ2-2|-|TRBV4-1|-
TGCGCCAGCAGCCTCCTGGGGGGAGCGGGCACCGGGGAGCTGTTTTTT
CASSLLGGAGTGELFF
>TRBJ2-3|-|TRBV5-1|once
TGCGCCAGCAGTCCTACATTGGATACGCAGTATTTT
CASSPTLDTQYF
>TRBJ2-1|-|TRBV4-3|few
TGCGCCAGCAGCCAAGGGAGTCCTCTCTCCTACAATGAGCAGTTCTTC
CASSQGSPLSYNEQFF
>TRBJ2-1|-|TRBV6-6|-
TGTGCCAGCAGTTACGGGGGAGGTTGGAATGAGCAGTTCTTC
CASSYGGGWNEQFF
>TRBJ1-1|-|TRBV11-2|-
TGTGCCAGCAGCCCTCAGACAGGCGGGTTTGACACTGAAGCTTTCTTT
CASSPQTGGFDTEAFF
>TRBJ2-1|-|TRBV19|-
TGTGCCAGTAGTACCAACAGGGTAGGCTACAATGAGCAGTTCTTC
CASSTNRVGYNEQFF
>TRBJ1-5|TRBD1|TRBV10-3|-
TGTGCCACCGCGATTTCCGGGACAGATCAGCCCCAGCATTTT
CATAISGTDQPQHF
>TRBJ1-1|TRBD1|TRBV19|-
TGTGCCAGTAGTACTGGAGGGGGCCGAGGGGCCACTGAAGCTTTCTTT
CASSTGGGRGATEAFF
>TRBJ1-4|-|TRBV5-1|-
TGCGCCAGCAGCTTCGGAGAGGGTCGCAGGGCCGAAAAACTGTTTTTT
CASSFGEGRRAEKLFF
>TRBJ1-1|-|TRBV10-3|many
TGTGCCATCGGGGCAGGCTCACCCACTGAAGCTTTCTTT
CAIGAGSPTEAFF